This TCR beta chain came from a study of cytomegalovirus exposure and HLA in healthy donors. Findings of the study overall: The study labeled 150 to 200 TCR beta chains cytomegalovirus-associated.

Some clones are missing from TCRdb's copy, which holds only in-frame ones; the method was immunoSEQ multiplex PCR. The repertoire holds 120,000 or so clones, with around 90% as singletons. In regard to this clone: Its specificity is unknown.

J lost 10 bases, V lost 7 bases, and 17 bases had no gene match. Germline assignment: CDR1 SGHTA and CDR2 FQGNSA. The CDR3 is 16 residues long. The sequenced sample was PBMCs. V is TRBV7-2 and J is TRBJ2-1, with 9 bases matching TRBD1. This TCR was sampled from a woman aged 18 to 35 in good health and CMV-seronegative. The CDR3 here is CASTQGRDRDMEEQFF. CDR3 sequence (DNA): TGTGCCAGCACCCAGGGTCGGGACAGGGATATGGAGGAGCAGTTCTTC. The whole variable domain, remainder taken from reference TRBV7-2 and TRBJ2-1, is GAGVSQSPSNKVTEKGKDVELRCDPISGHTALYWYRQSLGQGLEFLIYFQGNSAPDKSGLPSDRFSAERTGGSVSTLTIQRTQQEDSAVYLCASTQGRDRDMEEQFFGPGTRLTVL.